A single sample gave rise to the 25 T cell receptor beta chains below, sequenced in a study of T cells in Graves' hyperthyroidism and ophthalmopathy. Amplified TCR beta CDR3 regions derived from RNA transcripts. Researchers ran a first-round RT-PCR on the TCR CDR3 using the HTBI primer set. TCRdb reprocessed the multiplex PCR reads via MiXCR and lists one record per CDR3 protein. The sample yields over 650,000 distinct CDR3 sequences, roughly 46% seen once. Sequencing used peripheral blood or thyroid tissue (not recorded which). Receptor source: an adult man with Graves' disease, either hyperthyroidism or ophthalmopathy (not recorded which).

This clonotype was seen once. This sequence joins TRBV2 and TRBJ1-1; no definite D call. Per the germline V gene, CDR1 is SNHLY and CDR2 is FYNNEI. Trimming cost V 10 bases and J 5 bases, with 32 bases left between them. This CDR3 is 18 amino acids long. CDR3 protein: CANTEARRMNTGGTEAFF. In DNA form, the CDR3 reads TGTGCCAACACGGAGGCAAGGAGAATGAACACCGGTGGGACTGAAGCTTTCTTT.

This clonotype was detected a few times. This CDR3 reads CASRGVGTGELFF. CDR3 sequence (DNA): TGTGCCAGCAGAGGGGTGGGCACCGGGGAGCTGTTTTTT. The chain uses TRBV2 and TRBJ2-2, with a weak D call TRBD1 (5 bases). Between the trimmed V and J ends, which lost 6 bases and 4 bases, there was a span of 9 bases. Germline V lookup: CDR1 SNHLY, CDR2 FYNNEI. This CDR3 spans 13 amino acids.

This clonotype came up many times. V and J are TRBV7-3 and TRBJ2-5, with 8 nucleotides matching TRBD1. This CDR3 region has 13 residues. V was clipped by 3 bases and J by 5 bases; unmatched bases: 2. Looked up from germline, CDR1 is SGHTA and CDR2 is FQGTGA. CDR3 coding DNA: TGTGCCAGCAGCTTGGGACAGGATGAGACCCAGTACTTC. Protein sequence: CASSLGQDETQYF.

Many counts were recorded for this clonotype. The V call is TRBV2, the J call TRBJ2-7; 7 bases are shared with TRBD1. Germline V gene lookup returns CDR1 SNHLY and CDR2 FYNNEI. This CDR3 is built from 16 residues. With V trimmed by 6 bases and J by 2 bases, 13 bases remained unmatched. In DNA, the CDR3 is TGTGCCAGCAGAAACGACAGGGTAGCCCCTCCCTACGAGCAGTACTTC. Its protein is CASRNDRVAPPYEQYF.

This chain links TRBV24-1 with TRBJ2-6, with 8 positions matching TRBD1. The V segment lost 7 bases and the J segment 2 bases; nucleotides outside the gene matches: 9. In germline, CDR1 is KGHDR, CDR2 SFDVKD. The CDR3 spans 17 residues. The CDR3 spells CATRLTEQGAGANVLTF. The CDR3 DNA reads TGTGCCACCAGGTTGACAGAACAGGGGGCTGGGGCCAACGTCCTGACTTTC.

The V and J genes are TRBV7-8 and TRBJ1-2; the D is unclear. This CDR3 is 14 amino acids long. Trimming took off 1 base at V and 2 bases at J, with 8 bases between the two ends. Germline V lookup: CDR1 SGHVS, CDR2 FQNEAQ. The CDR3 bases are TGTGCCAGCAGCTTAGGTATAACCAACTATGGCTACACCTTC. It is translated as CASSLGITNYGYTF.

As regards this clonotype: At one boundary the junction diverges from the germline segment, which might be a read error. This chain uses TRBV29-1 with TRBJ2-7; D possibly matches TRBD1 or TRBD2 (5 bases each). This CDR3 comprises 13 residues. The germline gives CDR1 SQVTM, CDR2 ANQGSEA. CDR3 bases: TGCAGCGTCGATGTCGGGGTCCACAGGAAGCAGTGCTTC. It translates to CSVDVGVHRKQCF.

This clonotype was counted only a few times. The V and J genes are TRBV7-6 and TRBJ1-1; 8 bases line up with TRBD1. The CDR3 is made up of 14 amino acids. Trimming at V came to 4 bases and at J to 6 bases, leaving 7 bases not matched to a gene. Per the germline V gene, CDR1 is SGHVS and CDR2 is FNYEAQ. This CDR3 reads CASSSGGADPEAFF. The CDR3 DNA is TGTGCCAGCAGCTCAGGGGGCGCTGACCCTGAAGCTTTCTTT.

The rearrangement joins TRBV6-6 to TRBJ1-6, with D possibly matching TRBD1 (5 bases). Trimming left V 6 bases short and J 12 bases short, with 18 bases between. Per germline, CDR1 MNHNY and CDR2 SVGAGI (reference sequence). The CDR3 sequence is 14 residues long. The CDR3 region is CASRSPPTGIPLHF. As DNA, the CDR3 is TGTGCCAGCAGAAGCCCACCTACAGGAATACCCCTCCACTTT.

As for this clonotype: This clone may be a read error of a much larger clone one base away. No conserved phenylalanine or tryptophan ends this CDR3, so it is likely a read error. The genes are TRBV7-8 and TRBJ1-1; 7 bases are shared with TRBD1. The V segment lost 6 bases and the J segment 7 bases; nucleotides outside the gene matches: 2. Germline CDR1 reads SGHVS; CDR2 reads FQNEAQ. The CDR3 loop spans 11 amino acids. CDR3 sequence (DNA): TGTGCCAGCAGTAGGACAGGTGAAGCTTTCTCT. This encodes CASSRTGEAFS.

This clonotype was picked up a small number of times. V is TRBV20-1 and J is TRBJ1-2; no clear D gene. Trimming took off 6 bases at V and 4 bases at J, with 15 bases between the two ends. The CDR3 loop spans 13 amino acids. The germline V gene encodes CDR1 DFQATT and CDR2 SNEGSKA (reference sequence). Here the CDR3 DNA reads TGCAGTGCAAAGGCCTCGGATGTCTATGGCTACACCTTC. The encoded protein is CSAKASDVYGYTF.

CDR3 amino acids: CASSVHRGSGRDGELFF. CDR3 DNA sequence: TGTGCCAGCAGTGTGCACAGGGGATCGGGTCGGGACGGGGAGCTGTTTTTT. This chain links TRBV2 with TRBJ2-2; 7 bases line up with TRBD1. Germline V gene lookup returns CDR1 SNHLY and CDR2 FYNNEI. This CDR3 spans 17 amino acids. The J segment lost 7 bases and the V segment lost 4 bases, leaving 15 bases of the junction unmatched.

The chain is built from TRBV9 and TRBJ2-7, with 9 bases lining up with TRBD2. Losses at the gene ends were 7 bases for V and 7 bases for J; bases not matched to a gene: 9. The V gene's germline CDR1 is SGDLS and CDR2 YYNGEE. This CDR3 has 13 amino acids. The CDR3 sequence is CASQVAGALEQYF. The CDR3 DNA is TGTGCCAGCCAAGTAGCGGGGGCCCTGGAGCAGTACTTC.

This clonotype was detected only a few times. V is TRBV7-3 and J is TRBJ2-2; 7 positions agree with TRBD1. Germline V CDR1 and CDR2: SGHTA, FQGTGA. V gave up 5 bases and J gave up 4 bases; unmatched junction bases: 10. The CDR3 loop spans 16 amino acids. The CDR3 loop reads CASSPSGGQATGELFF. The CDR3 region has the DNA TGTGCCAGCAGCCCTTCAGGGGGTCAGGCCACCGGGGAGCTGTTTTTT.

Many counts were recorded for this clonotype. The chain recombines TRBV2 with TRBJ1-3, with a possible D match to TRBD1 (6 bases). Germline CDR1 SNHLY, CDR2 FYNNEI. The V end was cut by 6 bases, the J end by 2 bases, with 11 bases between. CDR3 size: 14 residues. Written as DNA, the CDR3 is TGTGCCAGCAGAGAGGACAGAACTGGAAACACCATATATTTT. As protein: CASREDRTGNTIYF.

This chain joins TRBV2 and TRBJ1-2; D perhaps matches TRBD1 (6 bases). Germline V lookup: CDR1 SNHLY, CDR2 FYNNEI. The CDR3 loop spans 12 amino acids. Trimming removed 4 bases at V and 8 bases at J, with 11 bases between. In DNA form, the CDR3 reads TGTGCCAGCAGTGTGGAAGGGACAGGCTACACCTTC. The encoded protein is CASSVEGTGYTF.

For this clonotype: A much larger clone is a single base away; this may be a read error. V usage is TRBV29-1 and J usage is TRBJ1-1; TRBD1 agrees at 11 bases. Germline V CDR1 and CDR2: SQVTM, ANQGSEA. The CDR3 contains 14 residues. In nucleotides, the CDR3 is TGCAGCGTTGACGGGACAGGGGGAAATACTGAAGCTTCCTTT. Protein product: CSVDGTGGNTEASF.

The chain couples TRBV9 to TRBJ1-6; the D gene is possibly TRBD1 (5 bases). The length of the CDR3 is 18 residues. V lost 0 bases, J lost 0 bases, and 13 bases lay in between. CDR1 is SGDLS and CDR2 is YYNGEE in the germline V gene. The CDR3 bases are TGTGCCAGCAGCGTAGATTCAGGGACGAGCTCCTATAATTCACCCCTCCACTTT. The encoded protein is CASSVDSGTSSYNSPLHF.

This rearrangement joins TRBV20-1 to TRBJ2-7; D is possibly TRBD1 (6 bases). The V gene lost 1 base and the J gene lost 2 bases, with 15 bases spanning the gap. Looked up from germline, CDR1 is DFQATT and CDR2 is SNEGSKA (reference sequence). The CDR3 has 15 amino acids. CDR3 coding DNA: TGCAGTGCTAGAGCGTTCCGACAGGTTCCCTACGAGCAGTACTTC. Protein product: CSARAFRQVPYEQYF.

CDR3 in DNA: TGCGCCAGCAGCTTGTATCACGGACAGAACACTGAAGCTTTCTTT. Protein sequence: CASSLYHGQNTEAFF. The chain couples TRBV5-1 to TRBJ1-1, with D possibly being TRBD1 (5 bases). The germline V and J ends were trimmed by 1 base and 1 base, with 11 bases remaining between them. The CDR3 totals 15 residues. Germline V gives CDR1 SGHRS, CDR2 YFSETQ. Drawing the rest from reference TRBV5-1 and TRBJ1-1, the complete variable domain is KAGVTQTPRYLIKTRGQQVTLSCSPISGHRSVSWYQQTPGQGLQFLFEYFSETQRNKGNFPGRFSGRQFSNSRSEMNVSTLELGDSALYLCASSLYHGQNTEAFFGQGTRLTVV.

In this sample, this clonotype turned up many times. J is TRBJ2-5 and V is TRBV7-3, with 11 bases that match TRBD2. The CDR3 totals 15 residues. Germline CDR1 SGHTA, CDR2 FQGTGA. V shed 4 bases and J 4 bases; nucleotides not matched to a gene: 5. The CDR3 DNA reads TGTGCCAGCAGCTCCCTAGCGGGGGGTAGAGAGACCCAGTACTTC. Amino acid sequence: CASSSLAGGRETQYF.

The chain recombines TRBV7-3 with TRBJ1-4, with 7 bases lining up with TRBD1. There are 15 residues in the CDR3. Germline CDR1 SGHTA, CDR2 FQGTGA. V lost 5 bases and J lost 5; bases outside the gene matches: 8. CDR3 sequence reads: CASSPLGGQNEKLFF. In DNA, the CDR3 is TGTGCCAGCAGCCCCTTAGGGGGACAGAATGAAAAACTGTTTTTT.

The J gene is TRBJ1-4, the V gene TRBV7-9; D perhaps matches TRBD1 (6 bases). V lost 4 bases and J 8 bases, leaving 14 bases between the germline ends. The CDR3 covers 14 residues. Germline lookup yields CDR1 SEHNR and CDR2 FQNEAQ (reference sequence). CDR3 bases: TGTGCCAGCAGCTCCACAGGGTTGGGGGAAAAACTGTTTTTT. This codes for CASSSTGLGEKLFF.

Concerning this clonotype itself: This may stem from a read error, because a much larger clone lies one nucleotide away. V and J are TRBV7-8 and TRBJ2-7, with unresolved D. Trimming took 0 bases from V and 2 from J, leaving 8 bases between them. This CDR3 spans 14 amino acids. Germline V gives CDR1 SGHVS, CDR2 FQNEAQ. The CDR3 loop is CASSLAASTYEQYF. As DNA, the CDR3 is TGTGCCAGCAGCTTAGCCGCCAGCACCTACGAGCAGTACTTC. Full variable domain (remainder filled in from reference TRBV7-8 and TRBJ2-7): GAGVSQSPRYKVAKRGQDVALRCDPISGHVSLFWYQQALGQGPEFLTYFQNEAQLDKSGLPSDRFFAERPEGSVSTLKIQRTQQEDSAVYLCASSLAASTYEQYFGPGTRLTVT.

CDR3 loop: CSVMDRTGYGYTF. CDR3 nucleotides: TGCAGTGTTATGGACAGGACAGGGTACGGCTACACCTTC. This chain connects TRBV20-1 to TRBJ1-2; 8 nucleotides align to TRBD1. The CDR3 length is 13 residues. The ends lost 7 bases at V and 8 bases at J; junction bases unmatched: 12. Germline lookup yields CDR1 DFQATT and CDR2 SNEGSKA (reference sequence).